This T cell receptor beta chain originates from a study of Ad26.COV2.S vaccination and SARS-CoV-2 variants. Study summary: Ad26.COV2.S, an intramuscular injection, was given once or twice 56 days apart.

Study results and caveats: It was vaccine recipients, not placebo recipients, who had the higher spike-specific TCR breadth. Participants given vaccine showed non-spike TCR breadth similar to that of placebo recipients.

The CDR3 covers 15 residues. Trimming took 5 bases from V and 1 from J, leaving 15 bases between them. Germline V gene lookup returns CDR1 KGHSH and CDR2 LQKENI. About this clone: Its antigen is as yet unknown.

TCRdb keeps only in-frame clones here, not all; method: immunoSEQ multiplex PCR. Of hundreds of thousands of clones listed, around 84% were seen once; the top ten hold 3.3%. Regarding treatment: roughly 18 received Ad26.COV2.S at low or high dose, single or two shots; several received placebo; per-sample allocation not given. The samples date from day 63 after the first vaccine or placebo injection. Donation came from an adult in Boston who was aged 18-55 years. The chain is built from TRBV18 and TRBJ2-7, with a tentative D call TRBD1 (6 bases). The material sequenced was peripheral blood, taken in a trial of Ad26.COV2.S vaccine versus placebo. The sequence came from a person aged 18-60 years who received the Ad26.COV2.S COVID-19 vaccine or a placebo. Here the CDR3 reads CASSGRQVGSYEQYF. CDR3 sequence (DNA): TGTGCCAGCTCAGGAAGACAGGTGGGATCCTACGAGCAGTACTTC. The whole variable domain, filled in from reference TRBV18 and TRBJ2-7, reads NAGVMQNPRHLVRRRGQEARLRCSPMKGHSHVYWYRQLPEEGLKFMVYLQKENIIDESGMPKERFSAEFPKEGPSILRIQQVVRGDSAAYFCASSGRQVGSYEQYFGPGTRLTVT.